This T cell receptor (beta chain) was identified during a study of radiation and T cells in renal cell carcinoma. The data were produced by immunoSEQ multiplex PCR, yet TCRdb's version contains in-frame clones alone and is incomplete. The sample has about 150,000 clones, about 86% seen once; the top ten hold roughly 17%. Trimming at V came to 5 bases and at J to 1 base, leaving 2 bases not matched to a gene. Per the germline V gene, CDR1 is MNHNS and CDR2 is SASEGT. The length of the CDR3 is 13 residues. Described time point: blood 4 weeks post-SBRT, at nephrectomy. The sample's treatment: 15 Gy SBRT to primary tumor, nephrectomy 4 weeks later.

The rearrangement uses TRBV6-1 and TRBJ2-7, with 7 bases identical to TRBD1. The specimen was blood, collected from a patient whose treatment included radiotherapy and nephrectomy. The receptor was isolated from a woman between 50 and 59 years old with renal cell carcinoma. CDR3 sequence reads: CASSKTGSYEQYF. The CDR3 bases are TGTGCCAGCAGTAAGACAGGGTCCTACGAGCAGTACTTC.